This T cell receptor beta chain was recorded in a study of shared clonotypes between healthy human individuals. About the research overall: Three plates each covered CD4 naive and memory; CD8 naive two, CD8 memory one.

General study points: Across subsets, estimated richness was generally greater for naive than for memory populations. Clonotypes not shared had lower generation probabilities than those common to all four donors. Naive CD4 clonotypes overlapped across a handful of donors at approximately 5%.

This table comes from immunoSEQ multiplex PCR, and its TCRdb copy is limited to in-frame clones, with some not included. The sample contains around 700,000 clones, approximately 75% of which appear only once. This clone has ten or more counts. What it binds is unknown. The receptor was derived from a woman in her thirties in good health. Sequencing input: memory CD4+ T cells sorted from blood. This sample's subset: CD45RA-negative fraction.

This CDR3 reads CASSSNEDEQYF. The CDR3 nucleotides are TGTGCCAGCAGCTCGAATGAGGACGAGCAGTACTTC. The chain has TRBV11-1 and TRBJ2-7, with D uncertain. Germline V gives CDR1 SGHAT, CDR2 FQDESV (reference sequence). V gave up 4 bases and J gave up 5 bases, with 9 bases separating them. This CDR3 is 12 amino acids long.